Each of the 27 T cell receptor beta chains below was sequenced from the same sample in a study of cytomegalovirus exposure and HLA in healthy donors. PCR amplification relied on 60 Vbeta primers (plus 13 Jbeta primers). Profiled with immunoSEQ multiplex PCR; TCRdb holds only in-frame clones, not every one. This sample has roughly 100,000 clones, with 75% to 90% found just once. The sequenced sample was PBMCs. These receptors originate from a middle-aged man in good health and CMV-seronegative.

CDR3 region: CASSPYSGQTIEAFF. CDR3 nucleotides: TGTGCCAGCAGCCCCTATTCCGGACAGACAATTGAAGCTTTCTTT. V is TRBV7-9 and J is TRBJ1-1, with D perhaps matching TRBD1 (6 bases). The CDR3 covers 15 residues. The germline V and J ends were trimmed by 5 bases and 7 bases, with 20 bases remaining between them. Germline loops: CDR1 SEHNR, CDR2 FQNEAQ (reference sequence).

This clone occurred a few times. The chain couples TRBV5-8 to TRBJ2-1; 10 positions match TRBD2. Germline CDR1 SGHTS, CDR2 YDEGEE. Trimming removed 3 bases from V and 10 bases from J; junction bases left unmatched: 4. The CDR3 consists of 13 residues. The CDR3 sequence: CASSSGTSDEQFF. The CDR3 region has the DNA TGTGCCAGCAGCTCGGGGACTAGCGACGAGCAGTTCTTC.

The V call is TRBV4-3, the J call TRBJ1-4; 9 bases align to TRBD1. The V gene end was trimmed by 0 bases and the J gene end by 8 bases; junction bases not matched to a gene: 7. The CDR3 covers 16 residues. Germline V gene data show CDR1 as LGHNA and CDR2 as YSLEER. The CDR3 nucleotides are TGCGCCAGCAGCCAAGATTCGGGAACAGGGGGCGAAAAACTGTTTTTT. It encodes CASSQDSGTGGEKLFF.

The V gene is TRBV7-9, the J gene TRBJ2-5; 7 bases are shared with TRBD2. Germline V gene lookup returns CDR1 SEHNR and CDR2 FQNEAQ (reference sequence). Losses at the gene ends were 3 bases for V and 4 bases for J; bases not matched to a gene: 5. This CDR3 comprises 14 residues. CDR3 sequence (DNA): TGTGCCAGCAGCTTGCGCGGGGAGGGAGAGACCCAGTACTTC. Amino acids: CASSLRGEGETQYF.

The V gene is TRBV18, the J gene TRBJ2-4; 9 bases map to TRBD2. V lost 5 bases to trimming and J lost 2 bases; unmatched junction nucleotides: 7. Germline V CDR1 and CDR2: KGHSH, LQKENI. There are 16 residues in the CDR3. As DNA, the CDR3 is TGTGCCAGCTCAGCGGGGGGGACGCGAACCAAAAACATTCAGTACTTC. Translation gives CASSAGGTRTKNIQYF.

This chain links TRBV4-1 with TRBJ2-1; 14 bases are shared with TRBD2. The germline V gene encodes CDR1 MGHRA and CDR2 YSYEKL. CDR3 size: 18 residues. V lost 4 bases and J lost 6; bases outside the gene matches: 11. The CDR3 DNA sequence: TGCGCCAGCAGCCCTAGGACTAGCGGGGGGTTTTCGGGCAATGAGCAGTTCTTC. Translating gives CASSPRTSGGFSGNEQFF.

CDR3 DNA: TGTGCCAGCAGCGGACTAGCGGGGGGCACAGATACGCAGTATTTT. Translation: CASSGLAGGTDTQYF. The chain has TRBV9 and TRBJ2-3, with TRBD2 matching 12 bases. The CDR3 runs 15 residues. J lost 1 base, V lost 3 bases, and 0 bases had no gene match. Germline loops: CDR1 SGDLS, CDR2 YYNGEE.

In its sample, this clone was seen once. This chain connects TRBV2 to TRBJ2-5; D uncertain. V gave up 5 bases and J gave up 3 bases, with 10 bases separating them. This CDR3 spans 13 amino acids. Per the germline V gene, CDR1 is SNHLY and CDR2 is FYNNEI. Here the CDR3 reads CASSPNREETQYF. The CDR3, as DNA: TGTGCCAGCAGTCCCAACAGAGAAGAGACCCAGTACTTC.

The gene calls are TRBV6-6 and TRBJ2-3; D remains unclear. Trimming took 1 base from V and 5 from J, leaving 13 bases between them. Germline assignment: CDR1 MNHNY and CDR2 SVGAGI (reference sequence). The CDR3 spans 15 residues. The CDR3, as DNA: TGTGCCAGCAGTTACTTCTCCCTAACAGAAGATACGCAGTATTTT. Protein product: CASSYFSLTEDTQYF.

The rearrangement uses TRBV9 and TRBJ2-5; 7 nucleotides match TRBD2. The CDR3 has 13 residues. The V segment lost 5 bases and the J segment 3 bases; nucleotides outside the gene matches: 4. Germline CDR1 reads SGDLS; CDR2 reads YYNGEE. The CDR3 loop is CASRSSGKETQYF. The CDR3 coding sequence is TGTGCCAGCAGATCGAGCGGGAAAGAGACCCAGTACTTC.

The chain carries TRBV5-6 and TRBJ1-2; 9 positions match TRBD1. Per germline, CDR1 SGHDT and CDR2 YYEEEE. V trimming: 5 bases; J trimming: 5 bases; junction bases outside the gene matches: 4. CDR3 size: 13 residues. The CDR3 region has the DNA TGTGCCAGCAGGAAGACAGGGGGGTATGGCTACACCTTC. It encodes CASRKTGGYGYTF.

The chain recombines TRBV6-5 with TRBJ1-1; D may be TRBD1 (5 bases). Trimming took 3 bases from V and 5 from J, leaving 16 bases between them. Germline loops: CDR1 MNHEY, CDR2 SVGAGI. The length of the CDR3 is 15 residues. DNA of the CDR3: TGTGCCAGCAGTTATTGGGCAGACAGCGGGACTGAAGCTTTCTTT. Protein product: CASSYWADSGTEAFF.

As regards this clone: At one end the junction does not follow the germline gene, possibly because of a read error. The chain combines TRBV4-3 with TRBJ2-7, with 8 bases fitting TRBD1. Germline V CDR1 and CDR2: LGHNA, YSLEER. The CDR3 runs 17 residues. The DNA of the CDR3 is TGCGCCAGCAACCAAGATCATGCAGGGGGCTACGGTTATGGGCAGTACTTC. As protein: CASNQDHAGGYGYGQYF.

A note on this clone: One junction end disagrees with the germline gene, perhaps due to a read error. This rearrangement joins TRBV4-1 to TRBJ2-3; unclear D gene. CDR3 length: 13 amino acids. Germline lookup yields CDR1 MGHRA and CDR2 YSYEKL. CDR3 in amino acids: CASSQEVPDTQYF. The CDR3, as DNA: TGCGCCAGCAGCCAAGAGGTCCCAGATACGCAGTATTTC.

The chain employs TRBV18 and TRBJ2-7; TRBD1 matches at 7 bases. The ends lost 2 bases at V and 5 bases at J; junction bases unmatched: 0. The CDR3 totals 12 residues. CDR1 is KGHSH, CDR2 LQKENI, per germline. The CDR3 region is CASSPGQDEQYF. The CDR3 DNA reads as TGTGCCAGCTCACCAGGACAGGACGAGCAGTACTTC.

This clone was detected only a few times. V usage is TRBV29-1 and J usage is TRBJ2-1, with 12 positions matching TRBD2. CDR1 SQVTM and CDR2 ANQGSEA come from the germline V gene. This CDR3 is built from 16 residues. The V gene end was trimmed by 2 bases and the J gene end by 5 bases; junction bases not matched to a gene: 7. CDR3 amino acids: CSVEKRTSGDHNEQFF. The CDR3 DNA reads TGCAGCGTTGAAAAAAGGACTAGCGGGGACCACAATGAGCAGTTCTTC.

CDR3 nucleotide sequence: TGTGCCAGCAGCCGGTTAGCGGGGGGGCCCTACAATGAGCAGTTCTTC. Its protein product is CASSRLAGGPYNEQFF. The chain recombines TRBV27 with TRBJ2-1; the match to TRBD2 covers 11 bases. CDR1 is MNHEY and CDR2 is SMNVEV in the germline V gene (reference sequence). The J segment lost 2 bases and the V segment lost 6 bases, leaving 6 bases of the junction unmatched. The CDR3 is made up of 16 amino acids.

The rearrangement links TRBV4-1 to TRBJ2-7; perhaps TRBD2 as D (7 bases). CDR1 MGHRA and CDR2 YSYEKL come from the germline V gene. CDR3 length equals 14 residues. V gave up 6 bases and J gave up 5 bases, with 17 bases separating them. The CDR3 sequence is CASRRGGGADEQYF. CDR3 in DNA: TGCGCCAGCAGGAGGGGGGGAGGGGCCGACGAGCAGTACTTC.

The gene calls are TRBV6-1 and TRBJ2-1; D remains unclear. V lost 0 bases, J lost 5 bases, and 11 bases lay in between. This CDR3 is 15 amino acids long. Looked up from germline, CDR1 is MNHNS and CDR2 is SASEGT. The CDR3 loop is CASSEAWARHNEQFF. The CDR3 coding sequence is TGTGCCAGCAGTGAAGCGTGGGCCAGGCACAATGAGCAGTTCTTC.

The chain recombines TRBV9 with TRBJ1-2; D remains ambiguous. Between the trimmed V and J ends, which lost 2 bases and 1 base, there was a span of 9 bases. Germline V gene sequence: CDR1 SGDLS, CDR2 YYNGEE. The CDR3 runs to 14 residues. CDR3 sequence: CASSVARGNYGYTF. CDR3 nucleotide sequence: TGTGCCAGCAGCGTTGCGCGGGGTAACTATGGCTACACCTTC. The variable domain in full, completed from reference TRBV9 and TRBJ1-2, reads DSGVTQTPKHLITATGQRVTLRCSPRSGDLSVYWYQQSLDQGLQFLIQYYNGEERAKGNILERFSAQQFPDLHSELNLSSLELGDSALYFCASSVARGNYGYTFGSGTRLTVV.

The chain couples TRBV6-5 to TRBJ2-2; 7 bases are shared with TRBD2. CDR1 is MNHEY, CDR2 SVGAGI, per germline. The CDR3 extends over 15 amino acids. Unmatched junction bases numbered 7, after V lost 4 bases and J lost 5 bases. The CDR3 DNA reads as TGTGCCAGCAGTTCTCCCTGGGGGGGGACCGGGGAGCTGTTTTTT. As protein: CASSSPWGGTGELFF.

V and J are TRBV27 and TRBJ2-1; tentatively, D is TRBD2 (6 bases). Trimming removed 2 bases from V and 1 base from J, with 9 bases in between. The CDR3 has 15 residues. Germline-derived CDR1 and CDR2 are MNHEY and SMNVEV (reference sequence). The CDR3 is CASSLAGRSYNEQFF. The CDR3 region has the DNA TGTGCCAGCAGTTTAGCGGGGAGGTCCTACAATGAGCAGTTCTTC.

This chain links TRBV4-2 with TRBJ1-1; 8 bases line up with TRBD1. The germline V gene encodes CDR1 LGHNA and CDR2 YNFKEQ. This CDR3 is built from 18 residues. Unmatched junction bases numbered 15, after V lost 0 bases and J lost 6 bases. In DNA form, the CDR3 reads TGTGCCAGCAGCCAAGATTCCAGGGGGCCCTGGTTGATCTCTGAAGCTTTCTTT. Translating it yields CASSQDSRGPWLISEAFF.

This clone has more than one count but fewer than ten. The chain employs TRBV27 and TRBJ2-7; TRBD1 agrees at 7 bases. After removal of 1 base from V and 1 base from J, the junction contained 10 bases not matched to a gene. The CDR3 runs 17 residues. Per germline, CDR1 MNHEY and CDR2 SMNVEV (reference sequence). Here the CDR3 DNA reads TGTGCCAGCAGTTTATTCTTTACTCGGGGACAGTCCTACGAGCAGTACTTC. This encodes CASSLFFTRGQSYEQYF.

The J gene is TRBJ2-5, the V gene TRBV29-1; 7 nucleotides agree with TRBD1. This CDR3 is 12 amino acids long. V gave up 6 bases and J gave up 2 bases; unmatched junction bases: 3. From germline, CDR1 is SQVTM and CDR2 ANQGSEA. In DNA, the CDR3 is TGCAGCGTGGGACAGACTCAAGAGACCCAGTACTTC. It encodes CSVGQTQETQYF. The complete variable domain, with remaining parts taken from reference TRBV29-1 and TRBJ2-5, reads SAVISQKPSRDICQRGTSLTIQCQVDSQVTMMFWYRQQPGQSLTLIATANQGSEATYESGFVIDKFPISRPNLTFSTLTVSNMSPEDSSIYLCSVGQTQETQYFGPGTRLLVL.

The rearrangement joins TRBV29-1 to TRBJ2-1, with 7 positions matching TRBD2. The CDR3 consists of 12 residues. Germline-derived CDR1 and CDR2 are SQVTM and ANQGSEA. J gave up 5 bases and V 5 bases, and 3 bases lay outside the gene matches. Written as DNA, the CDR3 is TGCAGCGTTAGAAGCGGGGACAATGAGCAGTTCTTC. Amino acids: CSVRSGDNEQFF.

CDR3 amino acids: CASSLADFNTEAFF. The CDR3 nucleotides read TGCGCCAGCAGTCTGGCAGACTTCAACACTGAAGCTTTCTTT. The rearrangement joins TRBV4-1 to TRBJ1-1; the D is unclear. Germline CDR1 MGHRA, CDR2 YSYEKL. Trimming removed 6 bases from V and 2 bases from J, with 13 bases in between. This CDR3 has 14 residues.